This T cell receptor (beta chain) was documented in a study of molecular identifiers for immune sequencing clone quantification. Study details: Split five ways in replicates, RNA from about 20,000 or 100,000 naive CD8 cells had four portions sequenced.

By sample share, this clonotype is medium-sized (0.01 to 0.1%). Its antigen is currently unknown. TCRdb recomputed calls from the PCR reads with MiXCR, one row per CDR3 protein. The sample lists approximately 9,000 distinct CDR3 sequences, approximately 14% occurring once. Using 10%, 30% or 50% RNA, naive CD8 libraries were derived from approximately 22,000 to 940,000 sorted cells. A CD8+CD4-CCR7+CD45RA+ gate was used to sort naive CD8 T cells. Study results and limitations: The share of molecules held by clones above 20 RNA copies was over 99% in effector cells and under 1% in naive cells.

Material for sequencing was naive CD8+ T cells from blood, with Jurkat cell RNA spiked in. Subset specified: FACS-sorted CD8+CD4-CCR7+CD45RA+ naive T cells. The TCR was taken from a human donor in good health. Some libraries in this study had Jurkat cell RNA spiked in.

The CDR3 loop reads CASSYPDRGTDTQYF. The CDR3 region has the DNA TGTGCCAGCAGTTACCCGGACAGGGGTACAGATACGCAGTATTTT. The V gene is TRBV6-2 or TRBV6-3, the J gene TRBJ2-3; 9 bases fit TRBD1. The CDR3 spans 15 residues. Per the germline V gene, CDR1 is MNHEY and CDR2 is SVGEGT. J was trimmed by 3 bases and V by 2 bases; bases with no gene match: 3.